This T cell receptor beta chain is from a study of T cell responses to AZD1222 COVID-19 vaccine. The CDR3 consists of 14 residues. CDR1 and CDR2 from the germline V gene are PRHDT and FYEKMQ (reference sequence). V lost 5 bases, J lost 5 bases, and 7 bases stayed unmatched. This table comes from immunoSEQ multiplex PCR, and its TCRdb copy is limited to in-frame clones, with some not included. Among about 140,000 clones listed, 92% were seen once. Sequenced material: peripheral blood, taken on day 0 of AZD1222 vaccination. This chain uses TRBV13 with TRBJ2-5; TRBD1 aligns across 8 bases. This clonotype was obtained from an adult in good health. The DNA of the CDR3 is TGTGCCAGCAGCCGACAGGGGCGAGGGGAGACCCAGTACTTC. It encodes CASSRQGRGETQYF.